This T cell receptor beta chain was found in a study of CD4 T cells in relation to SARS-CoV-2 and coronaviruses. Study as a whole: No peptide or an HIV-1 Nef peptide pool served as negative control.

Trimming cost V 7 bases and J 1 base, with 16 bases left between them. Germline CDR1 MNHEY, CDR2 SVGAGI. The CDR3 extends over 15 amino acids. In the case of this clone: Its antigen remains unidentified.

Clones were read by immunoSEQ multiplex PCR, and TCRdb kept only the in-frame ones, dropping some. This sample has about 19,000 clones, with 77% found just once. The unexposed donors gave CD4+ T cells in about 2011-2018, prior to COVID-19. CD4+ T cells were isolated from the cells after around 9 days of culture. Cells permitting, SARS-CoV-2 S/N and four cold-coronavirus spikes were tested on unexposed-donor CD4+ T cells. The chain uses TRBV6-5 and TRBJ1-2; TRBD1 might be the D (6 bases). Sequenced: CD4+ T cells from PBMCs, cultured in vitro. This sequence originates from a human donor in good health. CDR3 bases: TGTGCCAGCACTAAGGACAGCTCCGTTAACTATGGCTACACCTTC. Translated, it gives CASTKDSSVNYGYTF.